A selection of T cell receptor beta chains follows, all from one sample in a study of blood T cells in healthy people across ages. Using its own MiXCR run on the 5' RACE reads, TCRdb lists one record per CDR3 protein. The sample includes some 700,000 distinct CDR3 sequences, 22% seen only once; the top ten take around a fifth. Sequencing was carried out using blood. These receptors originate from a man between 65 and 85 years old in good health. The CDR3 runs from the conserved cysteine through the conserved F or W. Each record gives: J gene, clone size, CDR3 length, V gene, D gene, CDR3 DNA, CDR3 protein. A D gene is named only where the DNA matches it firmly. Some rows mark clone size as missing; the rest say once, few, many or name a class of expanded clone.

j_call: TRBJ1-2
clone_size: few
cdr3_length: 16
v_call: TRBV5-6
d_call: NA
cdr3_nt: TGTGCCAGCAGCTTGGTCTACAGGGAAGACGACTATGGCTACACCTTC
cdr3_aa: CASSLVYREDDYGYTF

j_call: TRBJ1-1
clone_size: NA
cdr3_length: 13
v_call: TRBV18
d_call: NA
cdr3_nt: TGTGCCAGCTTACCGGGGGAGTTCTCTGAAGCTTTCTTT
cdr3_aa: CASLPGEFSEAFF

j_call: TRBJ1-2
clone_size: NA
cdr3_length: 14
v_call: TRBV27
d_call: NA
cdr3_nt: TGTGCCAGCAGTTTTGGAGGGGGAATCTATGGCTACACCTTC
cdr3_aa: CASSFGGGIYGYTF

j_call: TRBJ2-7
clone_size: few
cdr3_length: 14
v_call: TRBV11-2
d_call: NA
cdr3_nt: TGTGCCAGCAGCTCACGACTGAACTCCTACGAGCAGTACTTC
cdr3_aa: CASSSRLNSYEQYF

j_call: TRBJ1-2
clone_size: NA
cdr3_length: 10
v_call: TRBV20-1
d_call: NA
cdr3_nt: TGCAGTGCATTAGGGAATGGCTACACCTTC
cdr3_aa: CSALGNGYTF

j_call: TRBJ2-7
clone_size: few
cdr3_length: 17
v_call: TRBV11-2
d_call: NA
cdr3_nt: TGTGCCAGCAGTTCACGACGCCCGGGACATTCAAGGAACGAGCAGTACTTC
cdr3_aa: CASSSRRPGHSRNEQYF

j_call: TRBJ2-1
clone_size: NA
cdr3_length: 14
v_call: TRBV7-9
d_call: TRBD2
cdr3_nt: TGTGCCAGCAGCCCTAGCGGGTCTCTCAATGAGCAGTTCTTC
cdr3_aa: CASSPSGSLNEQFF

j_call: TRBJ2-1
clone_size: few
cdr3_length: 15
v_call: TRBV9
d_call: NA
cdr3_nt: TGTGCCAGCACCTCCGGGTGGGGTGACTACAATGAGCAGTTCTTC
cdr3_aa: CASTSGWGDYNEQFF

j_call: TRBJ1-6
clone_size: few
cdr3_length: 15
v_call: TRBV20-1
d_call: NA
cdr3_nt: TGCAGTGCTAGAGATTGGGCAGGGAGTCATTCACCCCTCCACTTT
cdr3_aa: CSARDWAGSHSPLHF

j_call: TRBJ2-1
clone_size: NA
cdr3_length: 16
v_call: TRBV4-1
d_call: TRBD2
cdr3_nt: TGCGCCAGCAGCCACGTTAGCGGGAGTGGAAACAATGAGCAGTTCTTC
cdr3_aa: CASSHVSGSGNNEQFF

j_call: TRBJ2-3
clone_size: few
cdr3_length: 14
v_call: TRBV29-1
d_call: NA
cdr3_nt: TGCAGCCTTCCTCGGAGACCGAGCACAGATACGCAGTATTTT
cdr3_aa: CSLPRRPSTDTQYF

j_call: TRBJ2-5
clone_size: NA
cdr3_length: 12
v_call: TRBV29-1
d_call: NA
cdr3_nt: TGCAGCGTTGAACCCAGCTTGGAGACCCAGTACTTC
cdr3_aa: CSVEPSLETQYF

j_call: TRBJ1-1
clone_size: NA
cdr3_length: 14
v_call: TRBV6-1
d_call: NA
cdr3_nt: TGTGCCAGCAGGGCACGGATTCAGAACACTGAAGCTTTCTTT
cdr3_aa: CASRARIQNTEAFF

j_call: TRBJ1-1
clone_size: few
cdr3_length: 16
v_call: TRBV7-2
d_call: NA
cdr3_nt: TGTGCCAGCAGCTTAGAAATGGTCGGGGGCGGGAGTCCAGCTTTCTTT
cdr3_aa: CASSLEMVGGGSPAFF

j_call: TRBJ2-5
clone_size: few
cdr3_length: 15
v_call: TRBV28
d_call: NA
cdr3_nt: TGTGCCAGCAGCTCTTCGACAGACCACCAAGAGACCCAGTACTTC
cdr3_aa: CASSSSTDHQETQYF

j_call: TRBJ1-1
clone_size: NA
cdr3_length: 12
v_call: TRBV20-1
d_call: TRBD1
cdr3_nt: TGCAGGGTAGGGGGCCGGGAGACTGAAGCTTTCTTT
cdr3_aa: CRVGGRETEAFF

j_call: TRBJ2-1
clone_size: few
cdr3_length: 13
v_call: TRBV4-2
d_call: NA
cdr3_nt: TGTGCCAGCGCCAAAAAAGTGGGGGATGAGCAGTTCTTC
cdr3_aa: CASAKKVGDEQFF

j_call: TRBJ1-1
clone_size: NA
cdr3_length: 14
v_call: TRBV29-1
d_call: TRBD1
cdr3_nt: TGCAGCGTTGCCAGGGGGGGTATGGACACCGAAGCTTTCTTT
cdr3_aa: CSVARGGMDTEAFF

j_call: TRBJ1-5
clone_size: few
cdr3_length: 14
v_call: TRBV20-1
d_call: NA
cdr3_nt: TGCAGTGCTAGAGATCTAACCGTTCGGCAGCCCCAGCATTTT
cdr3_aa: CSARDLTVRQPQHF

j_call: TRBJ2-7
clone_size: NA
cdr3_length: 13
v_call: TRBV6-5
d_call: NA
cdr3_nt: TGTGCCAGCAGTTACTCCCCCACGACCCCCTGGATGTTC
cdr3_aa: CASSYSPTTPWMF

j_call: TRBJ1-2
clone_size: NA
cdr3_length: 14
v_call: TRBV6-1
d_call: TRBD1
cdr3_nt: TGTGCCAGCAGGTTGGGCAGGGGGCTCTATGACTACACCTTC
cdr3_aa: CASRLGRGLYDYTF

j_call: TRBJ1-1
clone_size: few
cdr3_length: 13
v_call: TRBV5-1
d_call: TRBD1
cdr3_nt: TGCGCCAGTAAGCAGGGGGCGAGCACTGAAGCTTTCTTT
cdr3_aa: CASKQGASTEAFF

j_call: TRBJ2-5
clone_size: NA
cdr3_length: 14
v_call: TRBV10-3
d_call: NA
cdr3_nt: TGTGCCATCAGAACAGGTTTCGACCAAGAGACCCAGTACTTC
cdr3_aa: CAIRTGFDQETQYF

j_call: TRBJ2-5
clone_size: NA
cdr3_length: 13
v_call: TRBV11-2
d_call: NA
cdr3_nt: TGTGCCAGCAGCCGATTCACCCAAGAGGCCCAGTACTTC
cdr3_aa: CASSRFTQEAQYF

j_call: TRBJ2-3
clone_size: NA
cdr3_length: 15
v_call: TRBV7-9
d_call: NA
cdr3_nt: TGTGCCAGCAGCTTATGGGGTATGGCTACAGATACGCAGTATTTT
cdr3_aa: CASSLWGMATDTQYF

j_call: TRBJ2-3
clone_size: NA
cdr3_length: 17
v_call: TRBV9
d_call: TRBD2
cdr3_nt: TGTGCCAGCAGCGCGGCTGGAGCAGCGGGGGGGCAAGATACGCAGTATTTT
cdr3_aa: CASSAAGAAGGQDTQYF

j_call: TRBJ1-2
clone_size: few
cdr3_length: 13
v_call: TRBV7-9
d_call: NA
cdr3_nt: TGTGCCAGCAGCTTAATAGGTTTCGGCGGCTACACCTTC
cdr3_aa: CASSLIGFGGYTF

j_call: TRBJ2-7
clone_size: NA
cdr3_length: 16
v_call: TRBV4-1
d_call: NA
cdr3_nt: TGCGCCAGCAGCCAAGATCCGACAGGGAGGCCCTACGAGCAGTACTTC
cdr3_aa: CASSQDPTGRPYEQYF

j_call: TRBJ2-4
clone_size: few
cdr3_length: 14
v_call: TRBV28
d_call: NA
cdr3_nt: TGTGCCAGCAGTTTCCCACCCGCCAAAAACATTCAGTACTTC
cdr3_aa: CASSFPPAKNIQYF

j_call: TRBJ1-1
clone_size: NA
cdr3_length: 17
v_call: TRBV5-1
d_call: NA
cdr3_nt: TGCGCCAGCAGCTTGGTCGCCGGGCCTCGGGGAGGCACTGAAGCTTTCTTT
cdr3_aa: CASSLVAGPRGGTEAFF

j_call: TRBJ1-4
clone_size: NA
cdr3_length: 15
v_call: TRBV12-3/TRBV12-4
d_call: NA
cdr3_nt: TGTGCCAGCAGACCAGCCGGGTCCCCCGGGAGGAAACTGTTTTTT
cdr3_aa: CASRPAGSPGRKLFF

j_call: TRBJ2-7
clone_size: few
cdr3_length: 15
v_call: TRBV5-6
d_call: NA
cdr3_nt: TGTGCCAGCAGATTGCGGGGGCGCGGCTCCTACGAGCAGTACTTC
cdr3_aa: CASRLRGRGSYEQYF

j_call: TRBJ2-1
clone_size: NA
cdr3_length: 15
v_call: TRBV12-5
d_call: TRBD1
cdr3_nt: TGTGCTAGTGGCTCTTTTTACAGGGGGAACAATGAGCAGTTCTTC
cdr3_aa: CASGSFYRGNNEQFF

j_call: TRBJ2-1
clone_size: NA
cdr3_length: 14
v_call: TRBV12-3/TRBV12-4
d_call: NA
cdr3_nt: TGTGCCAGCAGCCAACTAACGGGAGCAGGTGAGCAGTTCTTC
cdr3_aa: CASSQLTGAGEQFF

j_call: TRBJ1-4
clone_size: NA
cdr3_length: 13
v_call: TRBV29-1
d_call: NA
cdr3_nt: TGCAGCGTTGGGGAGACCGAGGGTGAAAAACTGTTTTTT
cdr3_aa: CSVGETEGEKLFF

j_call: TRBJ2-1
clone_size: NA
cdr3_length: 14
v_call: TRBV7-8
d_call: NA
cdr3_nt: TGTGCCAGCAGCTTAGTGACTTTAGACAATGAGCAGTTCTTC
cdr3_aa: CASSLVTLDNEQFF

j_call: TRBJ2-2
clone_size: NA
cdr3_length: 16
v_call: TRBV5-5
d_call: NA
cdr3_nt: TGTGCCAGCAGCTTGGAAAACAGGGGAGGGACCGGGGAGCTGTTTTTT
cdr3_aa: CASSLENRGGTGELFF

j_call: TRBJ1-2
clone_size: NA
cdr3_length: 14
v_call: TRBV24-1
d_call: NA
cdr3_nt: TGTGCCACCAGTGATTCCAGCAGGGAACATGGCTACACCTTC
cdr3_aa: CATSDSSREHGYTF

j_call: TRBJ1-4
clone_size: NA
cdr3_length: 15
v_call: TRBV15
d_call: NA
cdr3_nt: TGTGCCACCAGCATTGACAGAGGGGTAACTGAAAAACTGTTTTTT
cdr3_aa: CATSIDRGVTEKLFF

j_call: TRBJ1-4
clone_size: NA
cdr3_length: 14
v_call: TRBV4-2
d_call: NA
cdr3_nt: TGTGCCAGCAGCCACCGGCAGACTAATGAAAAACTGTTTTTT
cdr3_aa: CASSHRQTNEKLFF

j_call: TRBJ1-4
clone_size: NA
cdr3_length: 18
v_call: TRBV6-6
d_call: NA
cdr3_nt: TGTGCCAGCAGCCCGAGGGGCCTCGGTGCCTATAATGCGGAAAAACTGTTTTTT
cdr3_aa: CASSPRGLGAYNAEKLFF

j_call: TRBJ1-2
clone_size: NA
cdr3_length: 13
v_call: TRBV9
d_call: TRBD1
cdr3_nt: TGTGCCAGCAGCGCGCAGGGGGTTTATGGCTACACCTTC
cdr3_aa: CASSAQGVYGYTF

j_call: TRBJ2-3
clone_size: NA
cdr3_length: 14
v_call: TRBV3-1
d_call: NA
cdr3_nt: TGTGCCAGCAGCCCGCATGTAGACACAGATACGCAGTATTTT
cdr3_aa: CASSPHVDTDTQYF

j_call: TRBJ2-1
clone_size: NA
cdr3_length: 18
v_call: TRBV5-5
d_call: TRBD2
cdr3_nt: TGTGCCAGCAGCTCCCATGCCCAACTAGCGGGGGGATCCAATGAGCAGTTCTTC
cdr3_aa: CASSSHAQLAGGSNEQFF

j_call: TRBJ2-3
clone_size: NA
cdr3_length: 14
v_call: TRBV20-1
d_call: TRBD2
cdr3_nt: TGCAGTGCTAGAAGAGCGGGGGCCACAGATACGCAGTATTTT
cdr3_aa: CSARRAGATDTQYF

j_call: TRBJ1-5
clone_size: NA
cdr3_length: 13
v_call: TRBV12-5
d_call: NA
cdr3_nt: TGTGCTAGTGATTTATCGGGAAATCAGCCCCAGCATTTT
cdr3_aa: CASDLSGNQPQHF

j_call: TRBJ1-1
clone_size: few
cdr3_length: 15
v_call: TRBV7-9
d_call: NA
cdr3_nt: TGTGCCAGCAGCGACGTAGGAGGGTTGAACACTGAAGCTTTCTTT
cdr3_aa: CASSDVGGLNTEAFF

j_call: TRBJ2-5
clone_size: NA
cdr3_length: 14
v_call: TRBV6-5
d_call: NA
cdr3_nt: TGTGCCAGCAGTTCCCGGACGGTGCGAGAGACCCAGTACTTC
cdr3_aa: CASSSRTVRETQYF

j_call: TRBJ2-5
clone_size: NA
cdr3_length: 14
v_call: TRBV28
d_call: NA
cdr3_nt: TGTGCCACCTATATTGCTTCACTCGGAAATACCCAGTACTTC
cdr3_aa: CATYIASLGNTQYF